The clone carrying this TCR beta chain was observed once. The sample is drawn from a study of blood T cell repertoires in COVID-19. The V segment lost 1 base and the J segment 0 bases; nucleotides outside the gene matches: 7. The germline CDR1 and CDR2 sequences are SGHRS and YFSETQ. The CDR3 has 18 amino acids. Authors' processing steps: The authors estimated nucleated cell counts from reference gene primer amplification. Here immunoSEQ multiplex PCR was the method, and the copy in TCRdb shows in-frame clones only, minus some. V and J calls plus clone size are reproduced from that table; the DNA served to infer D and trimming. The table lists more than 300,000 clones, roughly 90% of them singletons.

The source of this sequence is a man aged 18 to 30 who had recovered from COVID-19. The chain joins TRBV5-1 to TRBJ2-1; 10 bases align to TRBD2. Specimen: peripheral blood. CDR3 bases: TGCGCCAGCAGCTTGCCGACCCCTAGCGGGAGCTCCTACAATGAGCAGTTCTTC. This encodes CASSLPTPSGSSYNEQFF.